This is a list of T cell receptor beta chains from one sample in a study of blood T cell repertoires in COVID-19. The method was immunoSEQ multiplex PCR; TCRdb's version includes in-frame clones alone and lacks a portion of them. The sample contains about 140,000 clones, roughly 84% of which appear only once. Sequences were obtained from peripheral blood. Every receptor here comes from a human donor in a cohort sampled during active COVID-19. CDR3s include the opening cysteine and the closing phenylalanine or tryptophan. A D gene is named only where the DNA matches it firmly. Not every row has a clone size; where given, it reads once, few, many or a size class.

clone size: NA; D gene: TRBD1; J gene: TRBJ1-2; V gene: TRBV27; CDR3 protein: CASSFGGQYYGYTF; CDR3 DNA: TGTGCCAGCAGTTTCGGGGGACAGTACTATGGCTACACCTTC
clone size: NA; D gene: NA; J gene: TRBJ2-7; V gene: TRBV6-5; CDR3 protein: CASSYSGRSSYEQYF; CDR3 DNA: TGTGCCAGCAGTTACTCTGGCCGGAGCTCCTACGAGCAGTACTTC
clone size: NA; D gene: TRBD1; J gene: TRBJ2-7; V gene: TRBV5-1; CDR3 protein: CASSLVGQGNEQYF; CDR3 DNA: TGCGCCAGCAGCTTGGTGGGACAGGGGAACGAGCAGTACTTC
clone size: NA; D gene: TRBD1; J gene: TRBJ2-1; V gene: TRBV11-1; CDR3 protein: CASNPGTGGHNEQFF; CDR3 DNA: TGTGCCAGCAACCCCGGGACAGGGGGCCACAATGAGCAGTTCTTC
clone size: NA; D gene: TRBD1; J gene: TRBJ1-1; V gene: TRBV7-9; CDR3 protein: CASSPDRVRTEAFF; CDR3 DNA: TGTGCCAGCAGCCCGGACAGGGTAAGAACTGAAGCTTTCTTT
clone size: NA; D gene: NA; J gene: TRBJ2-7; V gene: TRBV13; CDR3 protein: CASSQQPPHPYEQYF; CDR3 DNA: TGTGCCAGCAGCCAACAGCCACCCCATCCGTACGAGCAGTACTTC
clone size: NA; D gene: NA; J gene: TRBJ1-3; V gene: TRBV5-4; CDR3 protein: CAMQLEAYYSGNTIYF; CDR3 DNA: TGTGCCATGCAGCTAGAGGCCTATTACTCTGGAAACACCATATATTTT
clone size: NA; D gene: TRBD2; J gene: TRBJ2-2; V gene: TRBV7-7; CDR3 protein: CASSVGLAGNTGELFF; CDR3 DNA: TGTGCTAGCAGCGTGGGACTAGCGGGGAACACCGGGGAGCTGTTTTTT
clone size: NA; D gene: NA; J gene: TRBJ2-1; V gene: TRBV6-5; CDR3 protein: CASSYRAGSYNEQFF; CDR3 DNA: TGTGCCAGCAGTTATCGGGCGGGCTCCTACAATGAGCAGTTCTTC
clone size: NA; D gene: NA; J gene: TRBJ2-4; V gene: TRBV6-5; CDR3 protein: CASTPPGMGKNIQYF; CDR3 DNA: TGTGCCAGCACCCCCCCGGGGATGGGGAAAAACATTCAGTACTTC
clone size: NA; D gene: TRBD1; J gene: TRBJ2-7; V gene: TRBV5-8; CDR3 protein: CASSLGQGRIYEQYF; CDR3 DNA: TGTGCCAGCAGCTTGGGACAGGGAAGGATATACGAGCAGTACTTC
clone size: NA; D gene: NA; J gene: TRBJ1-1; V gene: TRBV6-5; CDR3 protein: CASSGGRDTEAFF; CDR3 DNA: TGTGCCAGCAGCGGAGGCCGTGACACTGAAGCTTTCTTT
clone size: NA; D gene: NA; J gene: TRBJ2-7; V gene: TRBV2; CDR3 protein: CASSGAGGLSYEQYF; CDR3 DNA: TGTGCCAGCAGTGGGGCTGGGGGCCTATCCTACGAGCAGTACTTC
clone size: NA; D gene: NA; J gene: TRBJ1-6; V gene: TRBV6-5; CDR3 protein: CASCQYPSPLHF; CDR3 DNA: TGTGCCAGCTGCCAGTATCCTAGCCCCCTCCACTTT
clone size: NA; D gene: NA; J gene: TRBJ1-5; V gene: TRBV27; CDR3 protein: CASSTAGGDQPQHF; CDR3 DNA: TGTGCCAGCAGCACCGCGGGTGGGGATCAGCCCCAGCATTTT
clone size: NA; D gene: NA; J gene: TRBJ2-3; V gene: TRBV3-1/TRBV3-2; CDR3 protein: CASSLRSQATDTQYF; CDR3 DNA: TGTGCCAGCAGCCTCCGGAGCCAAGCCACAGATACGCAGTATTTT
clone size: NA; D gene: NA; J gene: TRBJ1-5; V gene: TRBV12-3/TRBV12-4; CDR3 protein: CASSQRGNQPQHF; CDR3 DNA: TGTGCCAGCAGTCAGCGGGGCAATCAGCCCCAGCATTTT
clone size: NA; D gene: NA; J gene: TRBJ2-3; V gene: TRBV2; CDR3 protein: CASWREALGGTQYF; CDR3 DNA: TGTGCCAGCTGGCGGGAAGCCCTCGGAGGTACGCAGTATTTT
clone size: NA; D gene: TRBD2; J gene: TRBJ2-1; V gene: TRBV4-1; CDR3 protein: CASREGPAYNEQFF; CDR3 DNA: TGCGCCTCGAGGGAGGGGCCGGCCTACAATGAGCAGTTCTTC
clone size: NA; D gene: TRBD1; J gene: TRBJ2-1; V gene: TRBV7-9; CDR3 protein: CASSLVGQGHNEQFF; CDR3 DNA: TGTGCCAGCAGCTTAGTCGGACAGGGCCACAATGAGCAGTTCTTC
clone size: NA; D gene: NA; J gene: TRBJ2-6; V gene: TRBV21-1; CDR3 protein: CASSGREGPGANVLTF; CDR3 DNA: TGTGCCAGCAGCGGGAGGGAGGGGCCTGGGGCCAACGTCCTGACTTTC
clone size: NA; D gene: TRBD1; J gene: TRBJ2-1; V gene: TRBV11-3; CDR3 protein: CASSPDRGAYNEQFF; CDR3 DNA: TGTGCCAGCAGCCCAGACAGGGGAGCCTACAATGAGCAGTTCTTC
clone size: many; D gene: TRBD2; J gene: TRBJ2-3; V gene: TRBV6-5; CDR3 protein: CASSKRGLDTQYF; CDR3 DNA: TGTGCCAGCAGTAAGCGGGGGTTGGATACGCAGTATTTT
clone size: NA; D gene: NA; J gene: TRBJ2-7; V gene: TRBV1; CDR3 protein: CTSSQPRGSEQYF; CDR3 DNA: TGCACCAGCAGCCAGCCAAGGGGTAGCGAGCAGTACTTC
clone size: NA; D gene: NA; J gene: TRBJ2-7; V gene: TRBV5-1; CDR3 protein: CASSLEGDNYEQYF; CDR3 DNA: TGCGCCAGCAGCTTGGAGGGGGATAACTACGAGCAGTACTTC
clone size: NA; D gene: NA; J gene: TRBJ1-2; V gene: TRBV28; CDR3 protein: CASSLGRGKPPGGYTF; CDR3 DNA: TGTGCCAGCAGTTTAGGCAGGGGTAAACCTCCCGGCGGCTACACCTTC
clone size: NA; D gene: TRBD2; J gene: TRBJ2-1; V gene: TRBV9; CDR3 protein: CASSVGERGVRSSYNEQFF; CDR3 DNA: TGTGCCAGCAGCGTAGGAGAGCGGGGGGTCCGGAGCTCCTACAATGAGCAGTTCTTC
clone size: NA; D gene: NA; J gene: TRBJ1-1; V gene: TRBV9; CDR3 protein: CASTETGVSTEAFF; CDR3 DNA: TGTGCCAGCACCGAAACAGGTGTATCAACTGAAGCTTTCTTT
clone size: NA; D gene: NA; J gene: TRBJ2-2; V gene: TRBV11-2; CDR3 protein: CASSLPANTGELFF; CDR3 DNA: TGTGCCAGCAGCTTACCAGCGAACACCGGGGAGCTGTTTTTT
clone size: few; D gene: NA; J gene: TRBJ1-5; V gene: TRBV6-5; CDR3 protein: CASSAGGGGNQPQHF; CDR3 DNA: TGTGCCAGCAGCGCTGGAGGGGGGGGCAATCAGCCCCAGCATTTT
clone size: NA; D gene: TRBD2; J gene: TRBJ2-5; V gene: TRBV3-1/TRBV3-2; CDR3 protein: CASSLHSGGEETQYF; CDR3 DNA: TGTGCCAGCAGCCTTCATAGCGGGGGGGAAGAGACCCAGTACTTC
clone size: NA; D gene: NA; J gene: TRBJ2-2; V gene: TRBV29-1; CDR3 protein: CSARGNGELFF; CDR3 DNA: TGCAGCGCTAGGGGGAACGGGGAGCTGTTTTTT
clone size: NA; D gene: TRBD2; J gene: TRBJ2-5; V gene: TRBV5-1; CDR3 protein: CASSLAKTSGGQETQYF; CDR3 DNA: TGCGCCAGCAGCTTGGCCAAGACTAGCGGGGGCCAGGAGACCCAGTACTTC
clone size: NA; D gene: TRBD2; J gene: TRBJ2-1; V gene: TRBV5-1; CDR3 protein: CASSLEAGGPNEQFF; CDR3 DNA: TGCGCCAGCAGCTTGGAAGCGGGGGGGCCCAATGAGCAGTTCTTC
clone size: NA; D gene: NA; J gene: TRBJ2-3; V gene: TRBV29-1; CDR3 protein: CSVDPSTDTQYF; CDR3 DNA: TGCAGCGTTGATCCTTCCACAGATACGCAGTATTTT
clone size: NA; D gene: NA; J gene: TRBJ2-1; V gene: TRBV5-4; CDR3 protein: CASSWGGAAGNEQFF; CDR3 DNA: TGTGCCAGCAGCTGGGGGGGGGCCGCCGGGAATGAGCAGTTCTTC
clone size: NA; D gene: NA; J gene: TRBJ2-7; V gene: TRBV3-1/TRBV3-2; CDR3 protein: CASSQEGDTYEQYF; CDR3 DNA: TGTGCCAGCAGCCAAGAAGGGGACACCTACGAGCAGTACTTC
clone size: once; D gene: NA; J gene: TRBJ2-5; V gene: TRBV3-1/TRBV3-2; CDR3 protein: CASSQDAGPRETQYF; CDR3 DNA: TGTGCCAGCAGCCAAGATGCGGGGCCTCGGGAGACCCAGTACTTC
clone size: NA; D gene: NA; J gene: TRBJ2-7; V gene: TRBV28; CDR3 protein: CASLSPPIYEQYF; CDR3 DNA: TGTGCCAGCCTTTCCCCGCCTATCTACGAGCAGTACTTC
clone size: once; D gene: TRBD1; J gene: TRBJ1-6; V gene: TRBV6-6; CDR3 protein: CASSYPGQANSPLHF; CDR3 DNA: TGTGCCAGCAGTTACCCGGGACAGGCTAATTCACCCCTCCACTTT